This TCR beta chain was sequenced during a study of blood T cell repertoires in COVID-19. Study background: Specimens from acute and convalescent COVID-19 originated in the United States, Italy and Spain.

Under the authors' procedure: Scientists estimated how many nucleated cells there were by amplifying reference gene primers. Method: immunoSEQ multiplex PCR; TCRdb's copy keeps in-frame clones and lacks some. V and J calls and clone size come straight from that table; D and trimming were deduced from the DNA. The sample holds over 200,000 clones, 87% seen once. V was cut by 0 bases and J by 5 bases, with 13 bases left in between. Germline values: CDR1 MGHRA, CDR2 YSYEKL. This CDR3 has 15 residues. This sequence was found in a woman under 30 who had recovered from COVID-19. The sequenced sample was peripheral blood. The rearrangement joins TRBV4-1 to TRBJ1-2; D gene uncertain. CDR3 sequence reads: CASSQDIQAPYGYTF. DNA for the CDR3: TGCGCCAGCAGCCAAGATATCCAGGCCCCGTATGGCTACACCTTC.